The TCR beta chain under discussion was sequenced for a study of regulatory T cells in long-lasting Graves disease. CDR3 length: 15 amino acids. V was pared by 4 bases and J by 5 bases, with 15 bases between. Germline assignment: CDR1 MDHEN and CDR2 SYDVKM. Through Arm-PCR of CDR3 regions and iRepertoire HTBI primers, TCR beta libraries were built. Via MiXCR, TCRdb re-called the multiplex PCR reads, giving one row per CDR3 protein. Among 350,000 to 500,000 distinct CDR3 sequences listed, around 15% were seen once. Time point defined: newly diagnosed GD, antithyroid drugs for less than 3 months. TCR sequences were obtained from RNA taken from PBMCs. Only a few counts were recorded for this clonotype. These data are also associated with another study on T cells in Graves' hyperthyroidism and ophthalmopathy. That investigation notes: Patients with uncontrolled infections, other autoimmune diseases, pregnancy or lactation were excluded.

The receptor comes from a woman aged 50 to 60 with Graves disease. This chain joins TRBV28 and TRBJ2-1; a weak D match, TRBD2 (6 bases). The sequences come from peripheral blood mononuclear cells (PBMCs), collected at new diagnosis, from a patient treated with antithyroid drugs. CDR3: CASSSFGRTHNEQFF. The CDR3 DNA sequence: TGTGCCAGCAGTTCCTTCGGGAGAACTCACAATGAGCAGTTCTTC.